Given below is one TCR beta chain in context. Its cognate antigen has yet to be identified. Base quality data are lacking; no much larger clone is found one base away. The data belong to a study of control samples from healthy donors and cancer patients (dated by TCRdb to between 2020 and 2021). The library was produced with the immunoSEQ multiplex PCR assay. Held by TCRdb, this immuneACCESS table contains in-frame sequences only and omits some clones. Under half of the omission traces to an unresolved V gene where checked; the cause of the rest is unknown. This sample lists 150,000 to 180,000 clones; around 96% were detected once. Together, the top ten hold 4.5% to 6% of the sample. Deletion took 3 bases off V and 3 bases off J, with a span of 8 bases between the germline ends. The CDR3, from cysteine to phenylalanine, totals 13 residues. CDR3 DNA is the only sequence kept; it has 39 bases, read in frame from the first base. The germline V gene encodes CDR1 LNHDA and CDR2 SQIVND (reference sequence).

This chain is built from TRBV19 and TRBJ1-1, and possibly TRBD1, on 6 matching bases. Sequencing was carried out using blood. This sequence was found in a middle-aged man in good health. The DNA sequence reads TGTGCCAGTAGTATGGACAGATACACTGAAGCTTTCTTT. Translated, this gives CASSMDRYTEAFF. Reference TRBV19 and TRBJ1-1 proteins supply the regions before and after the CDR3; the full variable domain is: DGGITQSPKYLFRKEGQNVTLSCEQNLNHDAMYWYRQDPGQGLRLIYYSQIVNDFQKGDIAEGYSVSREKKESFPLTVTSAQKNPTAFYLCASSMDRYTEAFFGQGTRLTVV.